This T cell receptor (beta chain) was sequenced for a study of blood T cell repertoires in COVID-19. Across the study: Sites across the United States, Italy and Spain contributed samples from acute and convalescent COVID-19.

The age range of participants was about 18 to 100 years, with residence in under 30 US areas. Researchers sorted participants into cohorts using their self-reported clinical history. Trimming removed 3 bases at V and 3 bases at J, with 13 bases between. CDR1 SGHTS and CDR2 YDEGEE come from the germline V gene. CDR3 length: 15 residues. In the original processing: Scientists estimated how many nucleated cells there were by amplifying reference gene primers. The protocol was immunoSEQ multiplex PCR, while the TCRdb copy is restricted to in-frame clones and leaves out a portion. Clone size and the V and J calls come from that table; the DNA yielded D and trimming. The sample has fewer than 350,000 clones, about 86% seen once.

This chain joins TRBV5-8 and TRBJ2-1, with D tentatively TRBD2 (5 bases). Sequenced material: PBMCs or T cells enriched from blood (not recorded which). The sequence derives from a woman aged 40 to 50 with acute COVID-19. CDR3 in amino acids: CASSSGVRGYNEQFF. The CDR3 nucleotides read TGTGCCAGCAGCTCCGGGGTTCGGGGCTACAATGAGCAGTTCTTC.